These 24 T cell receptor beta chains came from one sample sequenced in a study of blood T cell repertoires in COVID-19. Generated by immunoSEQ multiplex PCR, the TCRdb table keeps only in-frame clones and is missing some. The sample lists more than 100,000 clones; about 89% were seen once. Sequencing input: peripheral blood. The receptors originated from an older woman with acute or convalescent COVID-19.

This chain connects TRBV25-1 to TRBJ2-7; a weak D match, TRBD1 (6 bases). The CDR3 has 15 amino acids. The V gene lost 4 bases and the J gene lost 2 bases, with 15 bases spanning the gap. The V gene's germline CDR1 is MGHDK and CDR2 SYGVNS. The CDR3, as DNA: TGTGCCAGCAGTGGGGGTCGGACAGCCACCTACGAGCAGTACTTC. It specifies CASSGGRTATYEQYF.

The chain combines TRBV5-5 with TRBJ1-5; 7 bases are a match to TRBD1. The CDR3 is made up of 17 amino acids. Germline V lookup: CDR1 SGHKS, CDR2 YYEKEE (reference sequence). V shed 4 bases and J 4 bases; nucleotides not matched to a gene: 14. CDR3 residues: CASSVGQPERINQPQHF. The CDR3 bases are TGTGCCAGCAGCGTGGGACAGCCCGAGAGGATTAATCAGCCCCAGCATTTT.

V and J are TRBV7-2 and TRBJ1-6; D is unresolved. Trimming took 5 bases from V and 10 from J, leaving 18 bases between them. The V gene's germline CDR1 is SGHTA and CDR2 FQGNSA. The CDR3 totals 15 residues. The DNA for the CDR3 is TGTGCCAGCAGCCTTACCCCCGTGAGAGAATCACCCCTCCACTTT. As protein: CASSLTPVRESPLHF.

This clone came up once. The chain employs TRBV29-1 and TRBJ2-6; the match to TRBD1 covers 12 bases. V gave up 5 bases and J gave up 4 bases; unmatched junction bases: 6. CDR3 length: 16 residues. Per the germline V gene, CDR1 is SQVTM and CDR2 is ANQGSEA. The CDR3 nucleotides are TGCAGCGTTACGGGACAGGGGGCGTCCGGGGCCAACGTCCTGACTTTC. The encoded protein is CSVTGQGASGANVLTF.

This clone was detected once. The V and J genes are TRBV12-3 or TRBV12-4 and TRBJ1-5; a possible D gene is TRBD1 (6 bases). The CDR3 covers 12 residues. Trimming left V 3 bases short and J 11 bases short, with 11 bases between. The CDR3 bases are TGTGCCAGCAGTTTCACGGGACAATCCCAGCATTTT. The encoded protein is CASSFTGQSQHF.

The V call is TRBV18, the J call TRBJ1-3, with 9 positions matching TRBD1. The junction had 6 bases not matched to a gene; V was cut back by 4 bases and J by 2 bases. Germline CDR1 is KGHSH and CDR2 is LQKENI. The CDR3 runs to 16 residues. For the CDR3, the DNA is TGTGCCAGCTCACGTAGACAGGGGGACGCTGGAAACACCATATATTTT. Protein: CASSRRQGDAGNTIYF.

V usage is TRBV6-2 or TRBV6-3 and J usage is TRBJ2-1, with D possibly matching TRBD2 (6 bases). The CDR3 extends over 16 amino acids. The germline V gene has CDR1 MNHEY and CDR2 SVGEGT. The V gene lost 2 bases and the J gene lost 5 bases, with 16 bases spanning the gap. CDR3 sequence reads: CASSYPSGGIHNEQFF. CDR3 DNA: TGTGCCAGCAGTTACCCTTCTGGCGGGATCCACAATGAGCAGTTCTTC.

The chain uses TRBV27 and TRBJ1-5, with TRBD1 matching 7 bases. This CDR3 has 15 residues. Germline V CDR1 and CDR2: MNHEY, SMNVEV (reference sequence). J gave up 4 bases and V 6 bases, and 9 bases lay outside the gene matches. CDR3 loop: CASSPAGTVNQPQHF. The DNA of the CDR3 is TGTGCCAGCAGCCCGGCCGGGACAGTTAATCAGCCCCAGCATTTT.

This clone appeared a few times. This chain joins TRBV7-2 and TRBJ1-6; D is perhaps TRBD1 (6 bases). This CDR3 spans 17 amino acids. Germline V gene sequence: CDR1 SGHTA, CDR2 FQGNSA. Between the trimmed V and J ends, which lost 5 bases and 7 bases, there was a span of 21 bases. CDR3 residues: CASSMRGGGQGNSPLHF. The CDR3 DNA is TGTGCCAGCAGCATGCGAGGGGGTGGGCAGGGCAATTCACCCCTCCACTTT.

This sequence joins TRBV19 and TRBJ1-1; D is unresolved. This CDR3 has 14 residues. Germline V gene data show CDR1 as LNHDA and CDR2 as SQIVND (reference sequence). The V end was cut by 3 bases, the J end by 4 bases, with 12 bases between. CDR3 nucleotides: TGTGCCAGTAGTATTAGCGCCTTTATCACTGAAGCTTTCTTT. It is translated as CASSISAFITEAFF.

This chain links TRBV3-1 (or the pseudogene TRBV3-2) with TRBJ1-1, with D tentatively TRBD1 (5 bases). Germline V gives CDR1 LGHDT, CDR2 YNNKEL (reference sequence). This CDR3 is 15 amino acids long. Between the trimmed V and J ends, which lost 4 bases and 3 bases, there was a span of 15 bases. The DNA of the CDR3 is TGTGCCAGCAGCCCTCGCCAGGGCGGGGACACTGAAGCTTTCTTT. As protein: CASSPRQGGDTEAFF.

The V and J genes are TRBV30 and TRBJ1-3; no reliable D call. Trimming shortened V by 5 bases and J by 4 bases, and 15 bases separated the two germline ends. Per the germline V gene, CDR1 is GTSNPN and CDR2 is SVGIG (reference sequence). This CDR3 contains 14 residues. This chain's CDR3 is CAWEPGILGNTIYF. CDR3 bases: TGTGCCTGGGAACCGGGGATCCTCGGAAACACCATATATTTT. The complete variable domain, with remaining parts taken from reference TRBV30 and TRBJ1-3, reads SQTIHQWPATLVQPVGSPLSLECTVEGTSNPNLYWYRQAAGRGLQLLFYSVGIGQISSEVPQNLSASRPQDRQFILSSKKLLLSDSGFYLCAWEPGILGNTIYFGEGSWLTVV.

The DNA for the CDR3 is TGTGCCAGCAGCCTTACCTGGACAGGGACAGGCTACACCTTC. Encoded protein: CASSLTWTGTGYTF. This chain uses TRBV3-1 (or the pseudogene TRBV3-2) with TRBJ1-2; 8 bases map to TRBD1. V lost 4 bases and J lost 8; bases outside the gene matches: 9. This CDR3 spans 14 amino acids. The germline gives CDR1 LGHDT, CDR2 YNNKEL (reference sequence).

The V call is TRBV5-4, the J call TRBJ2-1, with TRBD1 matching over 7 bases. The CDR3 loop spans 13 amino acids. Trimming removed 4 bases from V and 8 bases from J; junction bases left unmatched: 6. Germline V lookup: CDR1 SGHNT, CDR2 YYREEE (reference sequence). CDR3 protein: CASSPGTVDEQFF. The CDR3 DNA is TGTGCCAGCAGCCCCGGGACAGTAGATGAGCAGTTCTTC. Variable domain in full (rest from reference TRBV5-4 and TRBJ2-1): ETGVTQSPTHLIKTRGQQVTLRCSSQSGHNTVSWYQQALGQGPQFIFQYYREEENGRGNFPPRFSGLQFPNYSSELNVNALELDDSALYLCASSPGTVDEQFFGPGTRLTVL.

This chain uses TRBV2 with TRBJ1-5; the D gene is possibly TRBD1 (5 bases). The germline V gene encodes CDR1 SNHLY and CDR2 FYNNEI. V was shortened by 6 bases and J by 7 bases, with 10 bases between the two germline ends. This CDR3 contains 12 residues. The CDR3 sequence: CASSREAQPQHF. The CDR3 DNA follows: TGTGCCAGCAGCAGGGAGGCGCAGCCCCAGCATTTT.

The chain carries TRBV5-1 and TRBJ2-5, with 8 bases identical to TRBD2. Germline lookup yields CDR1 SGHRS and CDR2 YFSETQ. The ends lost 0 bases at V and 4 bases at J; junction bases unmatched: 17. The CDR3 length is 19 residues. The CDR3 DNA is TGCGCCAGCAGCTTGGGGCTCACTAGCGGTGCTGAGTTACGAGAGACCCAGTACTTC. This encodes CASSLGLTSGAELRETQYF.

The chain is built from TRBV3-1 (or the pseudogene TRBV3-2) and TRBJ2-7, with TRBD2 identical over 8 bases. This CDR3 is 15 amino acids long. Germline lookup yields CDR1 LGHDT and CDR2 YNNKEL (reference sequence). Unmatched junction bases numbered 4, after V lost 1 base and J lost 2 bases. The CDR3 coding sequence is TGTGCCAGCAGCCAAGGATGGCGGGGGGCCTACGAGCAGTACTTC. Translated, it gives CASSQGWRGAYEQYF.

CDR3 bases: TGCGCCAGCAGTGAAGGGAGGGGACGGGAGACCCAGTACTTC. Residues: CASSEGRGRETQYF. The chain carries TRBV10-2 and TRBJ2-5; 7 bases agree with TRBD2. In germline, CDR1 is WSHSY, CDR2 SAAADI. CDR3 length: 14 amino acids. J lost 5 bases, V lost 3 bases, and 6 bases had no gene match.

The V gene is TRBV13, the J gene TRBJ1-2, with TRBD1 matching over 9 bases. Trimming at V came to 5 bases and at J to 5 bases, leaving 9 bases not matched to a gene. The CDR3 totals 15 residues. CDR1 is PRHDT, CDR2 FYEKMQ, per germline (reference sequence). CDR3 loop: CASSTKGQGMYGYTF. The CDR3 nucleotides are TGTGCCAGCAGCACTAAGGGACAGGGAATGTATGGCTACACCTTC.

V is TRBV7-9 and J is TRBJ2-3; the D is unclear. V lost 5 bases and J lost 0, with 9 bases in between. Germline CDR1 SEHNR, CDR2 FQNEAQ (reference sequence). The CDR3 length is 14 residues. The CDR3: CASSATSSTDTQYF. CDR3 bases: TGTGCCAGCAGCGCTACTTCTAGCACAGATACGCAGTATTTT.

J is TRBJ1-2 and V is TRBV7-3; the match to TRBD1 covers 8 bases. Germline V gene sequence: CDR1 SGHTA, CDR2 FQGTGA. The CDR3 runs to 15 residues. V lost 4 bases and J lost 5; bases outside the gene matches: 9. CDR3 in amino acids: CASSSQGGPRYGYTF. In DNA, the CDR3 is TGTGCCAGCAGCTCACAGGGGGGACCTCGATATGGCTACACCTTC.

The CDR3 is CASNGQRSNYGYTF. CDR3 coding DNA: TGTGCCAGCAACGGACAGCGTTCTAACTATGGCTACACCTTC. V and J are TRBV6-5 and TRBJ1-2, with D possibly being TRBD1 (6 bases). The CDR3 consists of 14 residues. V was pared by 7 bases and J by 0 bases, with 12 bases between. Germline loops: CDR1 MNHEY, CDR2 SVGAGI.

The V and J genes are TRBV28 and TRBJ1-5, with 7 bases lining up with TRBD1. J lost 0 bases, V lost 7 bases, and 6 bases had no gene match. Germline loops: CDR1 MDHEN, CDR2 SYDVKM. The CDR3 runs 15 residues. This CDR3 is CASNHGQVSNQPQHF. Written as DNA, the CDR3 is TGTGCCAGCAACCACGGACAGGTTAGCAATCAGCCCCAGCATTTT. The full variable domain, in which reference TRBV28 and TRBJ1-5 provide the parts outside the CDR3, is DVKVTQSSRYLVKRTGEKVFLECVQDMDHENMFWYRQDPGLGLRLIYFSYDVKMKEKGDIPEGYSVSREKKERFSLILESASTNQTSMYLCASNHGQVSNQPQHFGDGTRLSIL.

J is TRBJ1-4 and V is TRBV6-5; 9 bases align to TRBD1. V dropped 5 bases and J dropped 8; count of bases not matched to a gene: 6. In germline, CDR1 is MNHEY, CDR2 SVGAGI. CDR3 length: 14 amino acids. The DNA for the CDR3 is TGTGCCAGCAGTACACGGACAGGGGAGGAAAAACTGTTTTTT. Protein: CASSTRTGEEKLFF.